This T cell receptor (beta chain) is drawn from a study of CD8 T cells in ankylosing spondylitis. The study, taken as a whole, reports: Before this, some motif variants had been reported in reactive arthritis synovial fluid and blood. Disease-linked clones were CD8+ and relatively rare in peripheral blood.

Germline V CDR1 and CDR2: SGHTA, FQGNSA. The CDR3 has 13 amino acids. Trimming removed 3 bases at V and 3 bases at J, with 9 bases between. This clonotype was recorded many times. Its antigen is unknown. MiXCR, run by TCRdb on the 5' RACE reads, gives a single entry per CDR3 protein. The table has 200,000 or so distinct CDR3 sequences, under 30% seen once. The TCR originated in a male donor with ankylosing spondylitis or in good health (not recorded which). The chain links TRBV7-2 to TRBJ2-7, with a tentative D call TRBD2 (5 bases). The sequenced sample was blood, either unsorted or a sorted T cell fraction (not recorded which). The CDR3: CASSFFSGYEQYF. The CDR3 DNA reads TGTGCCAGCAGCTTTTTCAGCGGCTACGAGCAGTACTTC.